This TCR beta chain stems from a study of blood T cell repertoires in COVID-19. Study in general: Samples taken during acute and convalescent COVID-19 were collected in the United States, Italy and Spain. Nucleic acid was either cDNA or gDNA, and it came from T cells, B-cell-depleted T cells, or PBMCs.

Authors' analysis steps: Counts of nucleated cells, estimated from reference gene primer amplification, were obtained. Data came from immunoSEQ multiplex PCR; TCRdb stores just in-frame clones and leaves some out. That table is the source of V, J and clone size, and D and trimming were worked out from the DNA. The profile covers some 120,000 clones, with around 85% appearing a single time and around 17% taken by the ten largest. Germline V lookup: CDR1 SGHRS, CDR2 YFSETQ. The CDR3 sequence is 17 residues long. The V gene lost 5 bases and the J gene lost 0 bases, with 21 bases spanning the gap. This clone was seen a handful of times.

The sequence was collected from a woman aged 45-60 years with acute or convalescent COVID-19. Sequenced input: peripheral blood. The chain links TRBV5-1 to TRBJ2-7; D possibly corresponds to TRBD1 (6 bases). CDR3 DNA: TGCGCCAGCAGTCAGGGCAACACCGGGACATTCTCCTACGAGCAGTACTTC. Its translation: CASSQGNTGTFSYEQYF.